This T cell receptor beta chain derives from a study of blood T cell repertoires in COVID-19. Produced via immunoSEQ multiplex PCR; TCRdb's table is partial and in-frame only. There are about 330,000 clones in the sample; approximately 87% occur only once, and 5.3% lies in the top ten. Only a few counts were recorded for this clone. With 2 bases clipped from V and 4 bases from J, the junction kept 4 bases outside the gene matches. The CDR3 runs 15 residues. Germline V CDR1 and CDR2: SGHAT, FQNNGV. The material sequenced was PBMCs or T cells enriched from blood (not recorded which). The clonotype was recovered from a woman aged 30 to 39 who had recovered from COVID-19. This chain connects TRBV11-2 to TRBJ1-2, with 10 bases identical to TRBD1. This CDR3 is CASSLHRDRGYGYTF. CDR3 nucleotide sequence: TGTGCCAGCAGCTTACACCGGGACAGGGGCTATGGCTACACCTTC. The variable domain in full, with the rest retrieved from reference TRBV11-2 and TRBJ1-2, is EAGVAQSPRYKIIEKRQSVAFWCNPISGHATLYWYQQILGQGPKLLIQFQNNGVVDDSQLPKDRFSAERLKGVDSTLKIQPAKLEDSAVYLCASSLHRDRGYGYTFGSGTRLTVV.